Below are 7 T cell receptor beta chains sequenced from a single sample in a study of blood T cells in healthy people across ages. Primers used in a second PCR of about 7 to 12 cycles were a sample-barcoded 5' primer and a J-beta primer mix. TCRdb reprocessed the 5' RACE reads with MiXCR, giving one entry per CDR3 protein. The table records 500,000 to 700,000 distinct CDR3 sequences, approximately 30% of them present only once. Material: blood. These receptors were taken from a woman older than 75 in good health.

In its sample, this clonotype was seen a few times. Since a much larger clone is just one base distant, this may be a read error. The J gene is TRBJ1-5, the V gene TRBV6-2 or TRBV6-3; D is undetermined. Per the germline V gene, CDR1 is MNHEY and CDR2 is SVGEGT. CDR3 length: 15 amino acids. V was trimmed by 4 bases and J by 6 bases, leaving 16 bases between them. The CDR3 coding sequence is TGTGCCAGCAGTTCCCACGATCCCCCGTGTCAGCCCCAGCATTTT. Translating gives CASSSHDPPCQPQHF.

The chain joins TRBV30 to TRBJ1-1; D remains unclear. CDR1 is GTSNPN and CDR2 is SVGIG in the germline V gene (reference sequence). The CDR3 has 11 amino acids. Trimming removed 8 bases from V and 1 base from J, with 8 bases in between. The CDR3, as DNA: TGTGCCAAGGAAGGGAACACTGAAGCTTTCTTT. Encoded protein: CAKEGNTEAFF. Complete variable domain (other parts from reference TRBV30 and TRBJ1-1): SQTIHQWPATLVQPVGSPLSLECTVEGTSNPNLYWYRQAAGRGLQLLFYSVGIGQISSEVPQNLSASRPQDRQFILSSKKLLLSDSGFYLCAKEGNTEAFFGQGTRLTVV.

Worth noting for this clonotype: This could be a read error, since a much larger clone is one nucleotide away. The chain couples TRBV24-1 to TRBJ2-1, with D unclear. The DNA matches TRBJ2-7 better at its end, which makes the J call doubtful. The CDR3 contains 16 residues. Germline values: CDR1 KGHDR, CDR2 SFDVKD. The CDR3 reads CATSDFGGSSYNEQYF. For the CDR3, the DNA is TGTGCCACCAGTGATTTCGGCGGCAGCTCCTACAATGAGCAGTACTTC.

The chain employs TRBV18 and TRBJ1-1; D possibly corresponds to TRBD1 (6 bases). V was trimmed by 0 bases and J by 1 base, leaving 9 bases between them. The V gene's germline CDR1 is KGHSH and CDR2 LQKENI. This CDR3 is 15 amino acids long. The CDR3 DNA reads TGTGCCAGCTCACCACCCACAGGGTCGAACACTGAAGCTTTCTTT. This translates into CASSPPTGSNTEAFF. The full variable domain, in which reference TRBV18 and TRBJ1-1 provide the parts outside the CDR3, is NAGVMQNPRHLVRRRGQEARLRCSPMKGHSHVYWYRQLPEEGLKFMVYLQKENIIDESGMPKERFSAEFPKEGPSILRIQQVVRGDSAAYFCASSPPTGSNTEAFFGQGTRLTVV.

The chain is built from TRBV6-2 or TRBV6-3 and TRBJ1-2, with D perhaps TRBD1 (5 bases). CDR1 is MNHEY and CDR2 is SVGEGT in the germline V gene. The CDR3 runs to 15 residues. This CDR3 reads CTTLSGGTYNYGYTF. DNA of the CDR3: TGTACCACCTTAAGCGGGGGAACCTACAACTATGGCTACACCTTC.

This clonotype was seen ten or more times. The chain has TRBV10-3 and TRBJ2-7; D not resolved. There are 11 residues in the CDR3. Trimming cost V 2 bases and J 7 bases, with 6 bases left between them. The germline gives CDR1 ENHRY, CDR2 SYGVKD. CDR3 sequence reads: CAISEDREQYF. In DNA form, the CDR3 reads TGTGCCATCAGTGAGGATCGGGAGCAGTACTTC.

The CDR3 spells CASSLVVLAGGHQYF. DNA of the CDR3: TGTGCCAGCAGCTTAGTGGTATTAGCGGGGGGACACCAGTACTTC. The V gene is TRBV7-2, the J gene TRBJ2-5, with 10 bases lining up with TRBD2. Germline V gives CDR1 SGHTA, CDR2 FQGNSA. J lost 10 bases, V lost 1 base, and 9 bases had no gene match. The CDR3 sequence is 15 residues long.